The 8 T cell receptor beta chains below come from one sample, sequenced in a study of immune evolution from preneoplasia to lung adenocarcinoma (dated by TCRdb to 2020 to 2023). Receptors were amplified or captured by the immunoSEQ multiplex PCR assay. TCRdb took over this immuneACCESS table, retaining in-frame rearrangements with V and J assigned. Such tables are incomplete; in checked studies, under half of the missing clones stem from an unresolved V gene, and the remainder is unexplained. This sample holds thousands of clones; 65% to 85% were observed only once. The top ten hold roughly a sixth of the sample. The sequenced sample consisted of FFPE adjacent normal lung tissue. Every receptor here comes from a person aged 65 to 85 with lung adenocarcinoma.

The chain recombines TRBV30 with TRBJ2-4, with 9 bases aligning to TRBD2. Germline lookup yields CDR1 GTSNPN and CDR2 SVGIG (reference sequence). V shed 2 bases, J shed 1 base, and the junction held 0 bases outside the gene matches. This CDR3 is built from 14 residues. The DNA of the CDR3 is TGTGCCTGGAGTAGCGGGGGGGCCAAAAACATTCAGTACTTC. Protein sequence: CAWSSGGAKNIQYF.

The chain has TRBV27 and TRBJ2-5; no reliable D call. Trimming left V 1 base short and J 0 bases short, with 6 bases between. This CDR3 comprises 14 residues. Germline V lookup: CDR1 MNHEY, CDR2 SMNVEV (reference sequence). CDR3 sequence: CASSLYTNQETQYF. Here the CDR3 DNA reads TGTGCCAGCAGTTTATATACAAACCAAGAGACCCAGTACTTC.

The chain carries TRBV27 and TRBJ2-7; perhaps TRBD2 as D (6 bases). Trimming shortened V by 8 bases and J by 5 bases, and 13 bases separated the two germline ends. In germline, CDR1 is MNHEY, CDR2 SMNVEV (reference sequence). The CDR3 length is 12 residues. CDR3 in DNA: TGTGCCAGCGGGGGGTTCAGGAACGAGCAGTACTTC. Translating it yields CASGGFRNEQYF.

The chain recombines TRBV5-1 with TRBJ2-5; no definite D call. This CDR3 region has 14 residues. The V and J ends lost 4 bases and 1 base respectively, with 11 bases between them. Germline lookup yields CDR1 SGHRS and CDR2 YFSETQ. The CDR3: CASSPTTFQETQYF. CDR3 nucleotides: TGCGCCAGCAGCCCTACTACCTTCCAAGAGACCCAGTACTTC.

This clone has a single count. CDR3 sequence reads: CASSFGGGALWNTGELFF. The CDR3 DNA reads TGTGCCAGCAGCTTCGGCGGGGGGGCCTTGTGGAACACCGGGGAGCTGTTTTTT. This rearrangement joins TRBV5-6 to TRBJ2-2; 9 nucleotides align to TRBD2. This CDR3 is built from 18 residues. The junction had 9 bases not matched to a gene; V was cut back by 2 bases and J by 1 base. Germline CDR1 SGHDT, CDR2 YYEEEE.

This clone was found once. The chain joins TRBV6-1 to TRBJ2-2, with TRBD1 matching over 7 bases. This CDR3 spans 14 amino acids. Trimming removed 6 bases from V and 4 bases from J; junction bases left unmatched: 5. Per the germline V gene, CDR1 is MNHNS and CDR2 is SASEGT. The CDR3 protein is CASRLTGTTGELFF. CDR3 coding DNA: TGTGCCAGCAGGCTGACAGGGACCACCGGGGAGCTGTTTTTT.

The chain links TRBV6-5 to TRBJ1-6; TRBD1 matches at 8 bases. Germline CDR1 reads MNHEY; CDR2 reads SVGAGI. The CDR3 consists of 14 residues. Trimming cost V 4 bases and J 7 bases; bases outside gene matches: 3. Here the CDR3 reads CASSSRTGNSPLHF. In DNA form, the CDR3 reads TGTGCCAGCAGTTCGAGGACAGGGAATTCACCCCTCCACTTT.

The chain carries TRBV29-1 and TRBJ2-4; D gene unclear. Trimming removed 1 base at V and 0 bases at J, with 16 bases between. Germline V lookup: CDR1 SQVTM, CDR2 ANQGSEA. CDR3 length: 17 amino acids. For the CDR3, the DNA is TGCAGCGTTGAAGGCAGGAGTGCAGGTCTAGCCAAAAACATTCAGTACTTC. It yields the protein CSVEGRSAGLAKNIQYF.